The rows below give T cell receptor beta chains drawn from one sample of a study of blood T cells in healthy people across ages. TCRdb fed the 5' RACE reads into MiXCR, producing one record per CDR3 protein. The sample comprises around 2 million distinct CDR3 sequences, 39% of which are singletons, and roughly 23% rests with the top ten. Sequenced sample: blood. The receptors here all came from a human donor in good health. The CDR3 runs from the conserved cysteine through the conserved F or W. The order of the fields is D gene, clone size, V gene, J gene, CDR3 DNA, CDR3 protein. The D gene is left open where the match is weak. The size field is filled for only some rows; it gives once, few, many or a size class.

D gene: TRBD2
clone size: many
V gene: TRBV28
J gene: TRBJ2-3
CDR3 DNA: TGTGCCAGCAGGGCTAGCGGGGGGAGCACAGATACGCAGTATTTT
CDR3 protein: CASRASGGSTDTQYF

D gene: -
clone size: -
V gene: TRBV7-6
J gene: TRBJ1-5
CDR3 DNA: TGTGCCAGCAGCTCCGGGGGCTTCATAAGCAATCAGCCCCAGCATTTT
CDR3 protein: CASSSGGFISNQPQHF

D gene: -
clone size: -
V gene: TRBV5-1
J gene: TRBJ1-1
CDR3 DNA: TGCGCCAGCAGCTTGGACCGGCGGAACATGAACACTGAAGCTTTCTTT
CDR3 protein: CASSLDRRNMNTEAFF

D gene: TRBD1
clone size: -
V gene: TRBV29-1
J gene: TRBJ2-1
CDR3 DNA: TGCAGCGTTGTACGACAGGGGGTTGGCGATGAGCAGTTCTTC
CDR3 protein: CSVVRQGVGDEQFF

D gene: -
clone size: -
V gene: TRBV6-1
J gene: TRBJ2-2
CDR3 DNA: TGTGCCAGCAGGGGCCGAGCGTTGGGGTCGAACACCGGGGAGCTGTTTTTT
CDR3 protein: CASRGRALGSNTGELFF

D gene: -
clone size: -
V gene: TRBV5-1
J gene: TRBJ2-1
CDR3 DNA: TGCGCCAGCAGCTTCACTACCCCCCCCTACAATGAGCAGTTCTTC
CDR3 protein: CASSFTTPPYNEQFF

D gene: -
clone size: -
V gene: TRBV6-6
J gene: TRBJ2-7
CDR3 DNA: TGTGCCAGCAGTTCCCCCGAGCAGTACTTC
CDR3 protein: CASSSPEQYF

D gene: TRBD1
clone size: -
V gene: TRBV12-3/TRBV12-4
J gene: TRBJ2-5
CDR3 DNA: TGTGCCAGCAGCCCCGACAGGGGAATCTCCTACGGGCAGTACTTC
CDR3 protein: CASSPDRGISYGQYF

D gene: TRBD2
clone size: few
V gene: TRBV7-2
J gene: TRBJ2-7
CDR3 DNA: TGTGCCAGCAGCTTAGCTAGCGGGGGGGACGAGCAGTACTTC
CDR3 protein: CASSLASGGDEQYF

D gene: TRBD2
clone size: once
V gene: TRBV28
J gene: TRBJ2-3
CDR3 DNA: TGTGCCAGCAGGACGGGGGGGGGATTCATGGATACGCAGTATTTT
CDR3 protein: CASRTGGGFMDTQYF

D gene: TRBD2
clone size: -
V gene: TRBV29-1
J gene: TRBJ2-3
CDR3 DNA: TGCAGCACCGCCGGGACTAGCACCAGCACAAATACGCAGTATTTT
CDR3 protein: CSTAGTSTSTNTQYF

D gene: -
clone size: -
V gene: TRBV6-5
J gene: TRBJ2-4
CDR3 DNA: TGTGCCAGCAGTTACTCGGAGCTGGGGAACATTCAGTACTTC
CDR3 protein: CASSYSELGNIQYF

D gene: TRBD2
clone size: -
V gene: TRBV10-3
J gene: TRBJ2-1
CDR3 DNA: TGTGCCATCAGTGAGTCGACTAGCGGGGGGGCCAATGAGCAGTTCTTC
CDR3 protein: CAISESTSGGANEQFF

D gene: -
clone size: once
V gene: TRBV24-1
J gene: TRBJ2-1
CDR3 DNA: TGTGCCACCAGAGATGGGCCTTTGTCTGAGCAGTTCTTC
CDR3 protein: CATRDGPLSEQFF

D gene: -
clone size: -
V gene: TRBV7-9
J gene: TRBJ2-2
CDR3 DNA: TGTGCCAGCAGCCCGGAAGCCGGGGAGCTGTTTTTT
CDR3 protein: CASSPEAGELFF

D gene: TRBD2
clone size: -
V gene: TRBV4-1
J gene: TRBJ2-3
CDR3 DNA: TGCGCCAGCAGCCCGAGACTAGCGGGGGGGGCGCAGTATTTT
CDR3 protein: CASSPRLAGGAQYF

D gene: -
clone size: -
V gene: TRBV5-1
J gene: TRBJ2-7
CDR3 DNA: TGCGCCGGCAGCTTGGAGGGGTTAGGTTCCGAGCAGTACTTC
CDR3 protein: CAGSLEGLGSEQYF

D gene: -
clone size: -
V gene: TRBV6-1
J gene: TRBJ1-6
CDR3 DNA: TGTGCCAGCAAAGGGACGACAACGAGCTCCTATAATTCACCCCTCCACTTT
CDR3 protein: CASKGTTTSSYNSPLHF

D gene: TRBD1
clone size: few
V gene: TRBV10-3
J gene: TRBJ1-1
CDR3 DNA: TGTGCCATCACCCAGACAGGGACTTTGAACACTGAAGCTTTCTTT
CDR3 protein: CAITQTGTLNTEAFF

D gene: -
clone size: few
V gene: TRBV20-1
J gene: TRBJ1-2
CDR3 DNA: TGCAGTGCTAGCAGGGGACTCTATGGCTACACCTTC
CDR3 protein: CSASRGLYGYTF

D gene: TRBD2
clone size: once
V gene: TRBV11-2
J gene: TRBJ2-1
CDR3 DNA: TGTGCCAGCGGGAGGCGGGGGAGTTACAATGAGCAGTTCTTC
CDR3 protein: CASGRRGSYNEQFF

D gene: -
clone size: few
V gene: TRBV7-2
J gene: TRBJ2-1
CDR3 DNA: TGTGCCAGCAGCTTAGGTTCAGCATCCAATGAGCAGTTCTTC
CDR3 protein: CASSLGSASNEQFF

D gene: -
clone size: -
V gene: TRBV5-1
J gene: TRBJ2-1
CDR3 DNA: TGCGCCAGCACTTCAGGGGAGGATAATAATGAGCAGTTCTTC
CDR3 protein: CASTSGEDNNEQFF

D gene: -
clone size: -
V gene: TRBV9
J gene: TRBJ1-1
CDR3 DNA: TGTGCCAGCAGCGCTGGGGGGTCTAGGCTCGAAGCTTTCTTT
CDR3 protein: CASSAGGSRLEAFF